The clone carrying this TCR beta chain was counted between two and nine times. Antigen specificity is unknown. At one boundary the junction diverges from the germline segment, which might be a read error. The data derive from a study of human T cells and chemical hapten exposure. Turning to the study itself: There were per-sample TCR yield variations, arising mainly from small pooled library volume differences.

Germline CDR1 reads SGHRS; CDR2 reads YFSETQ. This CDR3 comprises 13 residues. One entry per CDR3 protein results from TCRdb running MiXCR on the RACE reads. There are tens of thousands of distinct CDR3 sequences in the sample; about 5% occur only once, and around 5% lies in the top ten. Time point of the sample: patch test 3, about 24 weeks after DPC sensitization. The sample's treatment: therapeutic diphenylcyclopropenone sensitization with weekly scalp DPC. Study-wide results and limits: Following DPC sensitization, TCRs present above 1 in 1000 frequency showed no change.

The receptor's source is a man under 40 with alopecia areata. Some clones in this sample may be carry-over from other donors' samples. The V gene is TRBV5-1, the J gene TRBJ1-1, with a possible D match to TRBD1 (6 bases). The source material was whole blood, sampled in connection with sensitization to the hapten diphenylcyclopropenone (DPC). CDR3 nucleotides: TGCACCAGCAGCATGGGACAGAACACTGAAGCTTTCTTT. Encoded protein: CTSSMGQNTEAFF.